One and the same sample provided the 20 T cell receptor beta chains below, sequenced in a study of human T cells and chemical hapten exposure. Noted time point: pre-sensitization, week 0. The treatment denotes: therapeutic diphenylcyclopropenone sensitization with weekly scalp DPC. TCRdb re-called the RACE reads through MiXCR, storing one row per CDR3 protein. This table holds some 300,000 distinct CDR3 sequences, 4.5% to 5.5% found once. The sequencing used whole blood, collected in connection with sensitization to the hapten diphenylcyclopropenone (DPC). Source of these receptors: a woman under 30 with alopecia areata. Some clones in this sample may be carry-over from other donors' samples.

This clonotype was counted ten times or more. This chain joins TRBV6-2 or TRBV6-3 and TRBJ1-1; maybe TRBD1 (5 bases). This CDR3 has 16 amino acids. The V gene's germline CDR1 is MNHEY and CDR2 SVGEGT. The V gene lost 6 bases and the J gene lost 0 bases, with 17 bases spanning the gap. The CDR3 spells CASSPRGYGVNTEAFF. CDR3 in DNA: TGTGCCAGCAGCCCCCGGGGGTACGGGGTGAACACTGAAGCTTTCTTT.

The V and J genes are TRBV18 and TRBJ1-5, with a tentative D call TRBD1 (5 bases). The V end was cut by 0 bases, the J end by 0 bases, with 12 bases between. The CDR3 extends over 17 amino acids. Germline assignment: CDR1 KGHSH and CDR2 LQKENI. The CDR3 region is CASSPPIGTDSNQPQHF. The CDR3 coding sequence is TGTGCCAGCTCACCACCAATAGGGACGGATAGCAATCAGCCCCAGCATTTT.

The chain links TRBV20-1 to TRBJ2-2, with 8 bases that match TRBD1. V dropped 1 base and J dropped 0; count of bases not matched to a gene: 10. Germline V lookup: CDR1 DFQATT, CDR2 SNEGSKA (reference sequence). The CDR3 sequence is 18 residues long. The CDR3 DNA follows: TGCAGTGCTAGAGGGCTGATTGGACAGGGCCCGAACACCGGGGAGCTGTTTTTT. The encoded protein is CSARGLIGQGPNTGELFF.

The table lists this clonotype with a few counts. The gene calls are TRBV6-1 and TRBJ2-3; D perhaps matches TRBD2 (5 bases). Deletions cut 3 bases from V and 2 bases from J, with 9 bases between. The CDR3 extends over 14 amino acids. Germline V lookup: CDR1 MNHNS, CDR2 SASEGT. CDR3 protein: CASSDYGVTDTQYF. The DNA of the CDR3 is TGTGCCAGCAGTGATTACGGGGTCACAGATACGCAGTATTTT.

There are many counts of this clonotype. J is TRBJ2-1 and V is TRBV5-1; no firm D call. In germline, CDR1 is SGHRS, CDR2 YFSETQ. The CDR3 contains 15 residues. V gave up 2 bases and J gave up 7 bases, with 16 bases separating them. The CDR3 DNA sequence: TGCGCCAGCAGCTTAAGTGGGATGGGTAGGAATGAGCAGTTCTTC. Translating gives CASSLSGMGRNEQFF.

The table lists this clonotype with many counts. The J gene is TRBJ1-2, the V gene TRBV4-3; 10 bases are a match to TRBD1. The V and J ends lost 3 bases and 4 bases, in that order; junction bases with no gene match: 8. The CDR3 has 16 residues. Looked up from germline, CDR1 is LGHNA and CDR2 is YSLEER. The CDR3 sequence: CASSHDRTGGSYGYTF. CDR3 coding DNA: TGCGCCAGCAGCCACGACAGGACAGGGGGTTCCTATGGCTACACCTTC.

This chain joins TRBV5-6 and TRBJ1-4, with no clear D. The germline CDR1 and CDR2 sequences are SGHDT and YYEEEE. The CDR3 covers 16 residues. Between the trimmed V and J ends, which lost 4 bases and 0 bases, there was a span of 13 bases. The CDR3 DNA sequence: TGTGCCAGCAGCAGCCGGACGAGCTCAACTAATGAAAAACTGTTTTTT. This gives the protein CASSSRTSSTNEKLFF.

The chain combines TRBV2 with TRBJ1-2; D gene uncertain. Germline V gene data show CDR1 as SNHLY and CDR2 as FYNNEI. This CDR3 spans 16 amino acids. Trimming removed 4 bases at V and 4 bases at J, with 19 bases between. The chain's CDR3 is CASSGRDSTASYGYTF. CDR3 nucleotide sequence: TGTGCCAGCAGTGGGAGGGATTCGACGGCCAGCTATGGCTACACCTTC.

This clonotype was seen a few times. The CDR3 coding sequence is TGTGCCAGCAGTTTCCTCCCCAGGGACTATGGCTACACCTTC. Its protein product is CASSFLPRDYGYTF. V usage is TRBV12-3 or TRBV12-4 and J usage is TRBJ1-2, with D tentatively TRBD1 (5 bases). The V and J ends lost 3 bases and 3 bases respectively, with 11 bases between them. This CDR3 has 14 residues.

This clonotype was seen at least ten times. Germline is not matched at one junction end, which may reflect a read error. This rearrangement joins TRBV6-2 or TRBV6-3 to TRBJ2-7, with D tentatively TRBD2 (5 bases). Germline CDR1 and CDR2: MNHEY and SVGEGT. The CDR3 loop spans 14 amino acids. This chain's CDR3 is CASRAGGSSHEQYF. CDR3 nucleotides: TGTGCCAGCAGGGCCGGAGGCAGCTCCCACGAGCAGTACTTC.

The chain couples TRBV11-2 to TRBJ1-1, with D perhaps matching TRBD1 (5 bases). Germline CDR1 reads SGHAT; CDR2 reads FQNNGV. The CDR3 sequence is 14 residues long. Trimming stripped 1 base from V and 6 bases from J, with 12 bases between. The CDR3 loop reads CASSLGVLGPEAFF. The CDR3 DNA reads TGTGCCAGCAGCTTAGGGGTCCTGGGGCCTGAAGCTTTCTTT. Looking up the rest from reference TRBV11-2 and TRBJ1-1 gives the full variable domain: EAGVAQSPRYKIIEKRQSVAFWCNPISGHATLYWYQQILGQGPKLLIQFQNNGVVDDSQLPKDRFSAERLKGVDSTLKIQPAKLEDSAVYLCASSLGVLGPEAFFGQGTRLTVV.

The chain joins TRBV6-2 or TRBV6-3 to TRBJ1-5; no clear D. CDR1 is MNHEY and CDR2 is SVGEGT in the germline V gene. V lost 4 bases to trimming and J lost 7 bases, with 11 bases between them. The CDR3 runs to 13 residues. In DNA, the CDR3 is TGTGCCAGCAGTTCACAATGGAACCAGCCCCAGCATTTT. The encoded protein is CASSSQWNQPQHF.

This clonotype was counted at least ten times. CDR3 nucleotides: TGTGCCAGCAGCGACGGTGAGACCCAGTACTTC. It encodes CASSDGETQYF. The gene calls are TRBV2 and TRBJ2-5; D is uncertain. Looked up from germline, CDR1 is SNHLY and CDR2 is FYNNEI. The CDR3 length is 11 residues. V was cut by 6 bases and J by 5 bases, with 7 bases left in between.

The chain recombines TRBV19 with TRBJ2-6; D remains ambiguous. Germline V CDR1 and CDR2: LNHDA, SQIVND (reference sequence). V lost 5 bases and J 0 bases, leaving 11 bases between the germline ends. This CDR3 is built from 16 residues. CDR3 sequence (DNA): TGTGCCAGTAGTTCCTCAGCTTTCTCTGGGGCCAACGTCCTGACTTTC. It is translated as CASSSSAFSGANVLTF.

The J gene is TRBJ1-6, the V gene TRBV11-2; D is possibly TRBD1 (5 bases). Looked up from germline, CDR1 is SGHAT and CDR2 is FQNNGV. V shed 0 bases and J shed 7 bases, with 10 bases lying between them. The CDR3 is 15 residues long. The DNA of the CDR3 is TGTGCCAGCAGCTTAGAGGTCAGGGTGAATTCACCCCTCCACTTT. It yields the protein CASSLEVRVNSPLHF.

This clonotype was seen more than once but under ten times. The chain has TRBV7-3 and TRBJ2-1; D unclear. V was cut by 1 base and J by 4 bases, with 17 bases left in between. CDR1 SGHTA and CDR2 FQGTGA come from the germline V gene. The CDR3 loop spans 17 amino acids. The CDR3 reads CASSLMWVCLRYNEQFF. The DNA of the CDR3 is TGTGCCAGCAGCTTAATGTGGGTCTGTTTGCGATACAATGAGCAGTTCTTC.

At least ten counts were recorded for this clonotype. J is TRBJ2-7 and V is TRBV9; D gene unclear. The CDR3 length is 13 residues. Germline-derived CDR1 and CDR2 are SGDLS and YYNGEE. V shed 3 bases and J shed 3 bases, with 10 bases lying between them. CDR3 residues: CASSALPGYEQYF. CDR3 coding DNA: TGTGCCAGCAGCGCCCTGCCGGGCTACGAGCAGTACTTC.

This chain connects TRBV7-2 to TRBJ1-4; no clear D. This CDR3 has 16 residues. Trimming removed 1 base from V and 3 bases from J, with 12 bases in between. Per germline, CDR1 SGHTA and CDR2 FQGNSA. CDR3 in DNA: TGTGCCAGCAGCTTAGGGAGCGCGGTGGCTAATGAAAAACTGTTTTTT. Translation: CASSLGSAVANEKLFF. Based on the CDR3 plus reference TRBV7-2 and TRBJ1-4, the full variable domain is GAGVSQSPSNKVTEKGKDVELRCDPISGHTALYWYRQSLGQGLEFLIYFQGNSAPDKSGLPSDRFSAERTGGSVSTLTIQRTQQEDSAVYLCASSLGSAVANEKLFFGSGTQLSVL.

This sequence joins TRBV6-1 and TRBJ2-7, with D maybe TRBD2 (5 bases). Looked up from germline, CDR1 is MNHNS and CDR2 is SASEGT. The CDR3 totals 15 residues. V lost 8 bases and J 4 bases, leaving 21 bases between the germline ends. The DNA of the CDR3 is TGTGCCAGCGTCCCCCGTACGGGGAATGCTTACGAGCAGTACTTC. It specifies CASVPRTGNAYEQYF.

This clonotype was seen at least ten times. V usage is TRBV6-5 and J usage is TRBJ2-3; the D gene is possibly TRBD1 (5 bases). The CDR3 is 16 amino acids. Germline loops: CDR1 MNHEY, CDR2 SVGAGI. Trimming removed 0 bases at V and 0 bases at J, with 10 bases between. This CDR3 reads CASSYSSQGSTDTQYF. The CDR3 DNA reads TGTGCCAGCAGTTACTCGAGCCAGGGAAGCACAGATACGCAGTATTTT.